The present T cell receptor (beta chain) was sequenced within a study of control samples from healthy donors and cancer patients. Repertoires were generated with immunoSEQ multiplex PCR, while TCRdb's copy carries only in-frame clones and drops some. The sample carries under 450,000 clones, over 75% recorded once. Germline CDR1 reads GTSNPN; CDR2 reads SVGIG (reference sequence). V was clipped by 2 bases and J by 5 bases, with 6 bases between them. CDR3 length: 12 residues. The J gene is TRBJ1-4, the V gene TRBV30; D is unresolved. Specimen: PBMCs. The clonotype was recovered from a man in his forties or fifties with head and neck cancer. The CDR3 region is CAWSLENEKLFF. For the CDR3, the DNA is TGTGCCTGGAGTTTGGAGAATGAAAAACTGTTTTTT. Together with reference TRBV30 and TRBJ1-4, the CDR3 gives the full variable domain: SQTIHQWPATLVQPVGSPLSLECTVEGTSNPNLYWYRQAAGRGLQLLFYSVGIGQISSEVPQNLSASRPQDRQFILSSKKLLLSDSGFYLCAWSLENEKLFFGSGTQLSVL.